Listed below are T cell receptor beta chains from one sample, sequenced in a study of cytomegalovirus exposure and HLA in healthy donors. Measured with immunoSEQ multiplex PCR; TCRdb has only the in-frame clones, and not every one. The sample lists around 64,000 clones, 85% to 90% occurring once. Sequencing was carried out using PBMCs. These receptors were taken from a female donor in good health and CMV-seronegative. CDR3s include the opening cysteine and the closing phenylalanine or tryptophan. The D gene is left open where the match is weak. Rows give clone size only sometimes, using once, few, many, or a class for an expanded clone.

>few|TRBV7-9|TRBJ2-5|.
TGTGCCAGCAGCTTAGCTGCGCGCCCGGCGGCCCAGTACTTC
CASSLAARPAAQYF
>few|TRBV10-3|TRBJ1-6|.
TGTGCCATCAGTGGGGGAGAGAGCTCCTATAATTCACCCCTCCACTTT
CAISGGESSYNSPLHF
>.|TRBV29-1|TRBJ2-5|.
TGCAGCATGTCTTCGGGAGCCTACCAAGAGACCCAGTACTTC
CSMSSGAYQETQYF
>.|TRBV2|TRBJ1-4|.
TGTGCCAGCAGTGAATCCCCAGGGGCCGCCGGTGAAAAACTGTTTTTT
CASSESPGAAGEKLFF
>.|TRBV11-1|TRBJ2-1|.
TGTGCCAGCAGCTTGAATAGCATTCCGTACAATGAGCAGTTCTTC
CASSLNSIPYNEQFF
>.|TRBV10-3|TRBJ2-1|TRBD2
TGTGCCATCAGTACCGCTAGCGGGAGCTCCTACAATGAGCAGTTCTTC
CAISTASGSSYNEQFF
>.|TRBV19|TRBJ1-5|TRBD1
TGTGCCAGTAGTATATTATCCCTAGACAGGGGCGATTATCAGCCCCAGCATTTT
CASSILSLDRGDYQPQHF
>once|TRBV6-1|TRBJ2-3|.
TGTGCCAGCAGTGAAAACAGCATTTCTAGCACAGATACGCAGTATTTT
CASSENSISSTDTQYF
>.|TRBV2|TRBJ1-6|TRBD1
TGTGCCAGCAGAGGGGACAGAAGCTCACCCCTCCACTTT
CASRGDRSSPLHF
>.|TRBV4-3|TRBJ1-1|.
TGCGCCAGCAGCCAAGATGTGGGGGGTGAAGCTTTCTTT
CASSQDVGGEAFF
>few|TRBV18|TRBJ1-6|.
TGTGCCAGCTCACGCGGGGGAGGCGACTCACCCCTCCACTTT
CASSRGGGDSPLHF
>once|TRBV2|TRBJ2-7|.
TGTGCCAGCAGTGAGCTGTCAGGGAAATCCTACGAGCAGTACTTC
CASSELSGKSYEQYF
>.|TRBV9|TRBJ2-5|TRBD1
TGTGCCAGCAGCTCCTCCGTTCGCGGGACAGGGGTGAGGGAGACCCAGTACTTC
CASSSSVRGTGVRETQYF
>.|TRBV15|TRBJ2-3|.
TGTGCCACCAGCAGAGGACAGGCGAGCACAGATACGCAGTATTTT
CATSRGQASTDTQYF
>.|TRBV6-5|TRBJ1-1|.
TGTGCCAGCAAGTTTGGACACTCGAACACTGAAGCTTTCTTT
CASKFGHSNTEAFF
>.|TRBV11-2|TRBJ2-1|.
TGTGCCAGCAGCGTCGGACTATCGAATGAGCAGTTCTTC
CASSVGLSNEQFF
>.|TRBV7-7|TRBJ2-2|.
TGTGCTAGCAGCCAACGAGAGGGGGCCGGGGAGCTGTTTTTT
CASSQREGAGELFF
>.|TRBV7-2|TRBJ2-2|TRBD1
TGTGCCAGCAGTCTCTCAACGGGGACAGGGGGCACCGGGGAGCTGTTTTTT
CASSLSTGTGGTGELFF
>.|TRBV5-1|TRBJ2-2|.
TGCGCCAGCAGCTTGGGTCCTAGCGGGGAGCTGTTTTTT
CASSLGPSGELFF
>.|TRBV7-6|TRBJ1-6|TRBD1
TGTGCCAGCAGCTTAAGGGGACAGGGAAAGGATTCACCCCTCCACTTT
CASSLRGQGKDSPLHF
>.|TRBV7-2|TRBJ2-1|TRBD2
TGTGCCAGCAGCTTAGTTTTGGTGGGGGGGAATGAGCAGTTCTTC
CASSLVLVGGNEQFF
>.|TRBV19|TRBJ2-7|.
TGTGCCAGTCGGGAGAGGACGGCCAACTACGAGCAGTACTTC
CASRERTANYEQYF
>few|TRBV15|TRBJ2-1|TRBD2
TGTGCCACCAGCAGAGCTGGGGGGGGTTCCTACAATGAGCAGTTCTTC
CATSRAGGGSYNEQFF
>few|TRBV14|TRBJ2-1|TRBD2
TGTGCCAGCAGCCAAGACAGTAGCGGGAGCTCCTACAATGAGCAGTTCTTC
CASSQDSSGSSYNEQFF
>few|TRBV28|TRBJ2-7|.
TGTGCCAGCAGCAGCTCCGGGACTGATACCTACGAGCAGTACTTC
CASSSSGTDTYEQYF
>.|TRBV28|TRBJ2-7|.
TGTGCCAGCAGTTTAGTGCGGAGTTACGAGCAGTACTTC
CASSLVRSYEQYF
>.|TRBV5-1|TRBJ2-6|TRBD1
TGCGCCAGCAGCTTAACAGGGGGCTCAGGGGGGGCCAACGTCCTGACTTTC
CASSLTGGSGGANVLTF
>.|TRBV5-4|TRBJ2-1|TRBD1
TGTGCCAGCAGCTTGGACAGGGGGATTGGTGAGCAGTTCTTC
CASSLDRGIGEQFF
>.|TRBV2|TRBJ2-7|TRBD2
TGTGCCAGCAGTGTGTCGGGAGGGCCCTACGAGCAGTACTTC
CASSVSGGPYEQYF
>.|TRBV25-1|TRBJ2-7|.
TGTGCCAGCAGTGAAGACAGCTCCTACGAGCAGTACTTC
CASSEDSSYEQYF
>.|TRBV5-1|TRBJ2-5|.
TGCGCCAGCAGCTCTCCGGGCCAAGAGACCCAGTACTTC
CASSSPGQETQYF
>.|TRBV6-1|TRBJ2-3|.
TGTGCCAGCAGTGTAAGAGGGGATACGCAGTATTTT
CASSVRGDTQYF
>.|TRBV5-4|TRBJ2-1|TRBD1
TGTGCCAGCAGCCGGGACAGGGGTGGTGAGCAGTTCTTC
CASSRDRGGEQFF
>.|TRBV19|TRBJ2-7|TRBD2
TGTGCCAGTAGTCGTAGCGGGCTCAGCTCCTACGAGCAGTACTTC
CASSRSGLSSYEQYF
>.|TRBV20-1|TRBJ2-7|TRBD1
TGCAGTGCCAACAGGGGTCGCGAGCAGTACTTC
CSANRGREQYF
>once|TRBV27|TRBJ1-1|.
TGTGCCAGCAGTCTAGATGGGTTGAACACTGAAGCTTTCTTT
CASSLDGLNTEAFF
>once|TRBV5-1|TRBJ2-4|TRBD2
TGCGCCAGCAGCCCGGATCTGGGGGAACTAGCGGGAGCCAGGGCAAACATTCAGTACTTC
CASSPDLGELAGARANIQYF
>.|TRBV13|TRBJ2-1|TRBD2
TGTGCCAGCAGCTCCCGAAGCGGGCTAGCGGGGCCCTCCTACAATGAGCAGTTCTTC
CASSSRSGLAGPSYNEQFF
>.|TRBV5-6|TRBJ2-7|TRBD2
TGTGCCAGCAGCTCGCTGGCGGGAGGCTACGAGCAGTACTTC
CASSSLAGGYEQYF
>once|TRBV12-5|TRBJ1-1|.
TGTGCTAGTGGTTCGCGTGTTTCTGAAGCTTTCTTT
CASGSRVSEAFF
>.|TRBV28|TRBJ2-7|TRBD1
TGTGCCAGCAGTCTAAGGGACAGGGTGGAGTACGAGCAGTACTTC
CASSLRDRVEYEQYF
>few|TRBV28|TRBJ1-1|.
TGTGCCAGCAGTTTACCGAGTAACACTGAAGCTTTCTTT
CASSLPSNTEAFF
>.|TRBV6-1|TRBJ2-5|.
TGTGCCAGCAGTGCCCAGACGGTCGGGGAGACCCAGTACTTC
CASSAQTVGETQYF
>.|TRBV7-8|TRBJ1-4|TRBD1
TGTGCCAGCACAACCAGACGGGACAGGAGACTTGCAACTAATGAAAAACTGTTTTTT
CASTTRRDRRLATNEKLFF
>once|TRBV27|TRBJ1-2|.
TGTGCCAGCACTTCAAAAGCCTTCGGGGATACGATGGACTATGGCTACACCTTC
CASTSKAFGDTMDYGYTF